This T cell receptor beta chain was observed in a study of HIV-infected patients and healthy controls. Overall study results and limits: Significantly higher mean Gini indices appeared in HIV-infected repertoires, possibly reflecting oligoclonality.

Reverse transcription used roughly 480 ng RNA and constant-region primers for alpha and beta. Alpha and beta chain libraries were made separately by chain-specific third strand synthesis with multiplexing indices. TCRdb passed the 5' RACE reads through MiXCR, listing each CDR3 protein once. Of 5,000 to 6,000 distinct CDR3 sequences listed, 8.8% are singletons. With respect to this clonotype: What it binds is unknown.

Follow-up blood was drawn about 14 weeks, roughly three months, after antiretroviral therapy began. No cell fractionation was done, so the repertoire covers all unsorted peripheral blood T cells. The RNA source was a 2.5 ml peripheral blood draw. The trim removed 4 bases at V and 2 bases at J, leaving 9 bases unmatched. This CDR3 region has 16 residues. Germline V gene sequence: CDR1 LNHDA, CDR2 SQIVND (reference sequence). The V gene is TRBV19, the J gene TRBJ2-7, with 9 bases matching TRBD2. The input for sequencing was blood, taken during antiretroviral therapy. The TCR was taken from an adult with HIV infection. The CDR3 region is CASSSPHSGGTYEQYF. CDR3 sequence (DNA): TGTGCCAGTAGTAGCCCTCATAGCGGGGGTACCTACGAGCAGTACTTC. Full variable domain (remainder filled in from reference TRBV19 and TRBJ2-7): DGGITQSPKYLFRKEGQNVTLSCEQNLNHDAMYWYRQDPGQGLRLIYYSQIVNDFQKGDIAEGYSVSREKKESFPLTVTSAQKNPTAFYLCASSSPHSGGTYEQYFGPGTRLTVT.